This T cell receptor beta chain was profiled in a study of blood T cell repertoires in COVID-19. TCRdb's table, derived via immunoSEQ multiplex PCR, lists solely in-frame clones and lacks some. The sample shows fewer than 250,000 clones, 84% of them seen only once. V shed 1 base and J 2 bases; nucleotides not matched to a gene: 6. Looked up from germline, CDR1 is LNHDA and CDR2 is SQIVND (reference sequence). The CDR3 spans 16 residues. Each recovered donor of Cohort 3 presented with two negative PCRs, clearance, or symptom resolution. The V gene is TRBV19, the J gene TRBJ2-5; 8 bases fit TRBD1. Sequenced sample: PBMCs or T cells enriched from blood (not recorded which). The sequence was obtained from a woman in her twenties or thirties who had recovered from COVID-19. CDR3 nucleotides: TGTGCCAGTAGTATAGGGACAGGGACGTCACAAGAGACCCAGTACTTC. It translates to CASSIGTGTSQETQYF.